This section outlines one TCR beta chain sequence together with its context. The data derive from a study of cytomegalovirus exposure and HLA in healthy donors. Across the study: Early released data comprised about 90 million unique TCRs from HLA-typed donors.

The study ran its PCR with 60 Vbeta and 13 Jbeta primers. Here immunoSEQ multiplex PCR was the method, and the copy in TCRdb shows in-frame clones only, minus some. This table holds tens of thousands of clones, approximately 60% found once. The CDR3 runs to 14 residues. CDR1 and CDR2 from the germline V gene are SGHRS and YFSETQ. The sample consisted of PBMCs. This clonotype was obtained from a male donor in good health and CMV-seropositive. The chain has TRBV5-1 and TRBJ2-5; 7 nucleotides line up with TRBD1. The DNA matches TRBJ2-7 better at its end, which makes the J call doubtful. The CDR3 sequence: CASSWTGSSYEQYF. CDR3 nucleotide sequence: TGCGCCAGCAGCTGGACAGGTAGCTCCTACGAGCAGTACTTC.